The 17 T cell receptor beta chains below come from one sample, sequenced in a study of T cell responses to AZD1222 COVID-19 vaccine. Only in-frame clones appear in the TCRdb table, and some are missing; sequencing was by immunoSEQ multiplex PCR. The sample records some 130,000 clones, approximately 90% being singletons. This material consisted of peripheral blood, taken 28 days after the second AZD1222 dose. The receptors shown here come from an adult who received the AZD1222 COVID-19 vaccine.

Only one count was recorded for this clone. The genes are TRBV6-5 and TRBJ2-7; a weak D match, TRBD2 (5 bases). Germline CDR1 is MNHEY and CDR2 is SVGAGI. With 7 bases removed from V and 2 bases from J, the gap between germline ends came to 12 bases. The CDR3 length is 13 residues. The CDR3 region is CASTRGFPYEQYF. In nucleotides, the CDR3 is TGTGCCAGCACACGAGGGTTTCCCTACGAGCAGTACTTC.

The rearrangement uses TRBV7-3 and TRBJ1-2, with 12 bases lining up with TRBD1. CDR3 size: 14 residues. CDR1 and CDR2 from the germline V gene are SGHTA and FQGTGA. The junction had 5 bases not matched to a gene; V was cut back by 4 bases and J by 8 bases. The chain's CDR3 is CASSSGTGGGGYTF. CDR3 sequence (DNA): TGTGCCAGCAGCTCCGGGACAGGGGGCGGCGGCTACACCTTC.

The chain links TRBV7-2 to TRBJ2-7; tentative D call: TRBD2 (6 bases). Trimming took off 1 base at V and 3 bases at J, with 13 bases between the two ends. Germline V gene sequence: CDR1 SGHTA, CDR2 FQGNSA. The CDR3 loop spans 15 amino acids. CDR3 nucleotide sequence: TGTGCCAGCAGCTTAGGGGGGGACCCAAGCTACGAGCAGTACTTC. It encodes CASSLGGDPSYEQYF.

The CDR3 is CASSSTGADGYTF. The CDR3 DNA sequence: TGTGCCAGCAGCTCAACAGGGGCTGATGGCTACACCTTC. The chain combines TRBV5-6 with TRBJ1-2, with 7 bases matching TRBD1. This CDR3 has 13 residues. The germline V gene encodes CDR1 SGHDT and CDR2 YYEEEE. V trimming: 3 bases; J trimming: 6 bases; junction bases outside the gene matches: 5.

The V gene is TRBV27, the J gene TRBJ2-7, with 10 nucleotides matching TRBD1. With 6 bases clipped from V and 6 bases from J, the junction kept 11 bases outside the gene matches. Germline V lookup: CDR1 MNHEY, CDR2 SMNVEV (reference sequence). CDR3 length: 15 amino acids. CDR3 loop: CASRTPDRGFREQYF. The DNA for the CDR3 is TGTGCCAGCAGAACCCCGGACAGGGGGTTCCGCGAGCAGTACTTC.

CDR3 in DNA: TGTGCCAGCAGTTTCCTTGCAGAGCAGTTCTTC. Translating it yields CASSFLAEQFF. The chain is built from TRBV28 and TRBJ2-1; no clear D gene. This CDR3 has 11 residues. The germline V and J ends were trimmed by 3 bases and 10 bases, with 7 bases remaining between them. CDR1 is MDHEN, CDR2 SYDVKM, per germline.

The chain uses TRBV3-1 (or the pseudogene TRBV3-2) and TRBJ2-7; a possible D gene is TRBD1 (5 bases). The CDR3 is made up of 16 amino acids. The V end lost 3 bases, the J end lost 3 bases, and 18 bases lay between the germline ends. Germline loops: CDR1 LGHDT, CDR2 YNNKEL (reference sequence). The CDR3 sequence is CASSHMAQGFLYEQYF. The CDR3 nucleotides read TGTGCCAGCAGCCACATGGCCCAGGGCTTCCTCTACGAGCAGTACTTC.

The rearrangement uses TRBV3-1 (or the pseudogene TRBV3-2) and TRBJ1-1; possible D gene TRBD1, 5 bases. The CDR3 is 15 amino acids. The germline CDR1 and CDR2 sequences are LGHDT and YNNKEL (reference sequence). Trimming cost V 3 bases and J 0 bases, with 11 bases left between them. The CDR3: CASSQGVDMNTEAFF. In nucleotides, the CDR3 is TGTGCCAGCAGCCAGGGTGTGGACATGAACACTGAAGCTTTCTTT.

V usage is TRBV5-1 and J usage is TRBJ1-4; D gene ambiguous. Germline-derived CDR1 and CDR2 are SGHRS and YFSETQ. V was shortened by 0 bases and J by 8 bases, with 11 bases between the two germline ends. This CDR3 is built from 14 residues. CDR3 residues: CASSLGSEGEKLFF. DNA of the CDR3: TGCGCCAGCAGCTTGGGTTCAGAGGGCGAAAAACTGTTTTTT.

J is TRBJ2-1 and V is TRBV5-4; D gene uncertain. The germline V gene encodes CDR1 SGHNT and CDR2 YYREEE (reference sequence). Trimming removed 0 bases at V and 7 bases at J, with 2 bases between. The CDR3 runs 11 residues. CDR3 protein: CASSLGNEQFF. CDR3 DNA sequence: TGTGCCAGCAGCTTGGGGAATGAGCAGTTCTTC.

The CDR3 loop is CASSQTTSGSSYNEQFF. DNA for the CDR3: TGCGCCAGCAGCCAAACTACTAGCGGGAGCTCCTACAATGAGCAGTTCTTC. This chain connects TRBV4-1 to TRBJ2-1; 11 bases are a match to TRBD2. Trimming removed 2 bases from V and 0 bases from J; junction bases left unmatched: 3. This CDR3 has 17 amino acids. The germline CDR1 and CDR2 sequences are MGHRA and YSYEKL.

This clone was found once. J is TRBJ2-5 and V is TRBV29-1; no clear D. CDR1 is SQVTM and CDR2 is ANQGSEA in the germline V gene. V gave up 6 bases and J gave up 13 bases, with 15 bases separating them. The CDR3 length is 10 residues. The CDR3 sequence is CSVDGSRSYF. The CDR3 region has the DNA TGCAGCGTCGACGGATCCCGGTCGTACTTC.

The chain couples TRBV28 to TRBJ1-5, with unresolved D. The CDR3 is 13 amino acids. Germline assignment: CDR1 MDHEN and CDR2 SYDVKM. V was pared by 5 bases and J by 6 bases, with 11 bases between. The CDR3 coding sequence is TGTGCCAGCAGTGGGGTTCTCCGTCAGCCCCAGCATTTT. It yields the protein CASSGVLRQPQHF.

The rearrangement links TRBV4-1 to TRBJ2-4; TRBD1 aligns across 8 bases. V was pared by 5 bases and J by 6 bases, with 9 bases of the junction left unmatched. Germline V gives CDR1 MGHRA, CDR2 YSYEKL. The CDR3 is made up of 15 amino acids. CDR3 region: CASSSNRGLRNIQYF. The DNA for the CDR3 is TGCGCCAGCAGCTCGAACAGGGGGTTGAGAAACATTCAGTACTTC.

The chain is built from TRBV7-9 and TRBJ2-3; 7 bases match TRBD1. This CDR3 spans 14 amino acids. The germline V gene encodes CDR1 SEHNR and CDR2 FQNEAQ (reference sequence). The junction had 3 bases not matched to a gene; V was cut back by 2 bases and J by 4 bases. CDR3 region: CASSLTTGADTQYF. The CDR3 coding sequence is TGTGCCAGCAGCTTAACCACAGGGGCAGATACGCAGTATTTT.

The chain employs TRBV2 and TRBJ1-1, with D unresolved. This CDR3 comprises 13 residues. Germline V gene lookup returns CDR1 SNHLY and CDR2 FYNNEI. With 3 bases removed from V and 0 bases from J, the gap between germline ends came to 5 bases. For the CDR3, the DNA is TGTGCCAGCAGTGATGAAGTGAACACTGAAGCTTTCTTT. Translation: CASSDEVNTEAFF.

The gene calls are TRBV19 and TRBJ1-1; D perhaps matches TRBD1 (5 bases). The CDR3 totals 15 residues. V dropped 0 bases and J dropped 7 bases, with 15 bases sitting between them. Germline CDR1 is LNHDA and CDR2 is SQIVND (reference sequence). CDR3 protein: CASSIDLRGGLEAFF. CDR3 DNA: TGTGCCAGTAGTATAGACCTCCGGGGGGGTCTTGAAGCTTTCTTT.